A single sample gave rise to the 7 T cell receptor beta chains below, sequenced in a study of CD8+ T cells in alopecia areata. cDNA serving as the sequencing template came from extracted, reverse transcribed RNA. The data were produced by immunoSEQ multiplex PCR, yet TCRdb's version contains in-frame clones alone and is incomplete. Of about 140,000 clones listed, about 60% were seen once; the top ten hold under 6.5%. Sequenced here: CD4+ T cells sorted from blood, sampled at week 0. These receptors all come from a human donor with alopecia areata.

The chain links TRBV11-2 to TRBJ2-7, with D tentatively TRBD2 (5 bases). V gave up 1 base and J gave up 1 base, with 11 bases separating them. CDR1 is SGHAT, CDR2 FQNNGV, per germline. The CDR3 consists of 15 residues. The CDR3 nucleotides read TGTGCCAGCAGCTTAGGAGGAGGCCCTTCCTACGAGCAGTACTTC. Amino acid sequence: CASSLGGGPSYEQYF.

V gene TRBV6-4 combines with J gene TRBJ2-6; D ambiguous. The CDR3 runs 15 residues. Germline CDR1 is MRHNA and CDR2 is SNTAGT. Trimming left V 6 bases short and J 1 base short, with 10 bases between. For the CDR3, the DNA is TGTGCCAGCAGCCCTCAGTCTTCTGGGGCCAACGTCCTGACTTTC. This sequence encodes CASSPQSSGANVLTF.

CDR3 sequence reads: CASSPTGKGNTGELFF. The CDR3 DNA reads TGTGCCAGCTCACCAACGGGCAAGGGGAACACCGGGGAGCTGTTTTTT. This chain links TRBV18 with TRBJ2-2; D uncertain. The V gene's germline CDR1 is KGHSH and CDR2 LQKENI. Trimming removed 2 bases from V and 1 base from J, with 11 bases in between. The CDR3 sequence is 16 residues long.

J is TRBJ2-6 and V is TRBV7-9; possible D gene TRBD1, 5 bases. Germline V CDR1 and CDR2: SEHNR, FQNEAQ (reference sequence). Between the trimmed V and J ends, which lost 3 bases and 0 bases, there was a span of 9 bases. CDR3 length: 16 amino acids. The CDR3 spells CASSFPQASGANVLTF. Here the CDR3 DNA reads TGTGCCAGCAGCTTTCCACAGGCCTCTGGGGCCAACGTCCTGACTTTC.

The chain is built from TRBV5-1 and TRBJ1-6; D is unresolved. CDR1 is SGHRS and CDR2 is YFSETQ in the germline V gene. The CDR3 is 15 residues long. Trimming stripped 0 bases from V and 7 bases from J, with 11 bases between. The CDR3 spells CASSLADRWNSPLHF. DNA for the CDR3: TGCGCCAGCAGCTTGGCCGACCGGTGGAATTCACCCCTCCACTTT.

This clone was seen a few times. The rearrangement links TRBV5-4 to TRBJ1-2, with TRBD1 matching over 10 bases. Losses at the gene ends were 1 base for V and 0 bases for J; bases not matched to a gene: 3. CDR1 is SGHNT and CDR2 is YYREEE in the germline V gene (reference sequence). The length of the CDR3 is 16 residues. For the CDR3, the DNA is TGTGCCAGCAGCTTGCCCGGGACAGGGGCTAACTATGGCTACACCTTC. The encoded protein is CASSLPGTGANYGYTF.

This clone was observed a handful of times. The chain couples TRBV5-1 to TRBJ1-1; no firm D call. This CDR3 contains 16 residues. CDR1 is SGHRS, CDR2 YFSETQ, per germline. The V and J ends lost 0 bases and 0 bases respectively, with 12 bases between them. The CDR3: CASSLDPGSLNTEAFF. The CDR3 DNA sequence: TGCGCCAGCAGCTTGGACCCCGGCAGTTTGAACACTGAAGCTTTCTTT.